This T cell receptor (beta chain) was sequenced for a study of blood T cell repertoires in COVID-19. Study information: Some COVID-19 samples were acute and others convalescent; all came from the United States, Italy and Spain. Sources were T cells, B-cell-depleted T cells, or PBMCs; the material itself was cDNA or gDNA.

It was during active infection that Seattle patients were enrolled and then longitudinally followed. CDR3 length: 11 residues. Trimming pared 7 bases from V and 0 bases from J, leaving 7 bases between. The germline V gene encodes CDR1 DFQATT and CDR2 SNEGSKA (reference sequence). Per the study methods: Nucleated cell counts were estimated from reference gene primer amplification. TCRdb's table, derived via immunoSEQ multiplex PCR, lists solely in-frame clones and lacks some. V, J and clone size were drawn from that table, and D and trimming were deduced from the DNA. The sample carries some 360,000 clones, more than 75% recorded once.

This chain uses TRBV20-1 with TRBJ2-7, with D maybe TRBD2 (6 bases). What was sequenced was peripheral blood. This receptor was obtained from a woman aged 55-75 years with COVID-19, enrolled during active disease. CDR3 loop: CSVGSSYEQYF. The DNA for the CDR3 is TGCAGTGTCGGGAGCTCCTACGAGCAGTACTTC.